A selection of T cell receptor beta chains follows, all from one sample in a study of blood T cell repertoires in COVID-19. The method was immunoSEQ multiplex PCR; TCRdb's version includes in-frame clones alone and lacks a portion of them. The data show fewer than 200,000 clones, about 80% seen once. Sample: peripheral blood. The source of these receptors is a woman of 80 years or more with acute or convalescent COVID-19. Both conserved end residues are part of each CDR3. A D gene is named only where the DNA matches it firmly.

V gene	D gene	CDR3 length	J gene	CDR3 protein	CDR3 DNA
TRBV5-6	TRBD2	15	TRBJ2-1	CASSPAGGPYNEQFF	TGTGCCAGCAGCCCAGCGGGAGGGCCCTACAATGAGCAGTTCTTC
TRBV7-6	-	16	TRBJ2-5	CASSSQADLRGETQYF	TGTGCCAGCAGCAGCCAAGCGGACCTCAGAGGGGAGACCCAGTACTTC
TRBV29-1	-	13	TRBJ2-5	CSVEFSDQETQYF	TGCAGCGTTGAATTTTCAGACCAAGAGACCCAGTACTTC
TRBV3-1/TRBV3-2	-	14	TRBJ2-2	CASRLRGNTGELFF	TGTGCCAGCAGATTGCGGGGAAACACCGGGGAGCTGTTTTTT
TRBV5-1	TRBD2	15	TRBJ2-5	CASSQTAGGPETQYF	TGCGCCAGCAGCCAAACGGCGGGAGGGCCCGAGACCCAGTACTTC
TRBV7-9	TRBD1	16	TRBJ1-2	CASSPAGQGVFYGYTF	TGTGCCAGCAGCCCCGCCGGACAGGGAGTTTTCTATGGCTACACCTTC
TRBV9	-	13	TRBJ1-2	CASSLIAGDGYTF	TGTGCCAGCAGCCTAATAGCAGGGGATGGCTACACCTTC
TRBV7-2	-	15	TRBJ1-5	CASSLVGERNQPQHF	TGTGCCAGCAGCTTAGTGGGAGAGCGTAATCAGCCCCAGCATTTT
TRBV27	-	17	TRBJ2-4	CASKSLGRGSAKNIQYF	TGTGCCAGCAAGAGTCTGGGCAGGGGCAGTGCCAAAAACATTCAGTACTTC
TRBV5-1	TRBD2	16	TRBJ2-7	CASSLGGLAGEGEQYF	TGCGCCAGCAGCTTGGGGGGACTAGCGGGAGAGGGCGAGCAGTACTTC